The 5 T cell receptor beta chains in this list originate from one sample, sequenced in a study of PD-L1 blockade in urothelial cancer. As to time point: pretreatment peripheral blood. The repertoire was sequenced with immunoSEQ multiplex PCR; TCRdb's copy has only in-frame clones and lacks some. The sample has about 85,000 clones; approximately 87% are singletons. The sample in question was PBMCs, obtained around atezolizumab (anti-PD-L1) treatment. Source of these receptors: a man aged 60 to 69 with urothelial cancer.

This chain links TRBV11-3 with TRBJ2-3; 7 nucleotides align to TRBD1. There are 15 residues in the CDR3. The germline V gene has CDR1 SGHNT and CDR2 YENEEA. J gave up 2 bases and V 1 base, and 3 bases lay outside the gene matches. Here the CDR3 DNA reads TGTGCCAGCAGCTTAGTAGGGGGCTACACAGATACGCAGTATTTT. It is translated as CASSLVGGYTDTQYF.

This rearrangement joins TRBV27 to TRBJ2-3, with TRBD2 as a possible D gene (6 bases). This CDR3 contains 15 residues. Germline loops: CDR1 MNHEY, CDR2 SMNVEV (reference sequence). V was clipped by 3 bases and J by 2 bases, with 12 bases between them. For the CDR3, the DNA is TGTGCCAGCAGTTTTAATAGCGGCTACACAGATACGCAGTATTTT. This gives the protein CASSFNSGYTDTQYF.

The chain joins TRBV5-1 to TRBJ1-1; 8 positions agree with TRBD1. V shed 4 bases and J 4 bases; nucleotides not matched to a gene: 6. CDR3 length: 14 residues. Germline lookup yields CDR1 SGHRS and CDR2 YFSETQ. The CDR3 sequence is CASSHRTGTTEAFF. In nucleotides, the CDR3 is TGCGCCAGCAGCCACCGGACAGGGACCACTGAAGCTTTCTTT.

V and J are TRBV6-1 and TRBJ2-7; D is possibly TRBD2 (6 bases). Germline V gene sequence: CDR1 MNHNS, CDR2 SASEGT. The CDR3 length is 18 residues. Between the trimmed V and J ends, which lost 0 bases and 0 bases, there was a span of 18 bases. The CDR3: CASSEALAFWGGSYEQYF. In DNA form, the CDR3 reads TGTGCCAGCAGTGAAGCGCTCGCTTTCTGGGGAGGCTCCTACGAGCAGTACTTC.

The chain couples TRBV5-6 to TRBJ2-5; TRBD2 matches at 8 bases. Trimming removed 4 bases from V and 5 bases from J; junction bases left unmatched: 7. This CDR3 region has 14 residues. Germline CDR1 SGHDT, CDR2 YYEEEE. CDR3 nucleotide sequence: TGTGCCAGCAGCCGAACCCGGGGGGGTGAGACCCAGTACTTC. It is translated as CASSRTRGGETQYF. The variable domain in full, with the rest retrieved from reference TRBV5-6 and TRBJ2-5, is DAGVTQSPTHLIKTRGQQVTLRCSPKSGHDTVSWYQQALGQGPQFIFQYYEEEERQRGNFPDRFSGHQFPNYSSELNVNALLLGDSALYLCASSRTRGGETQYFGPGTRLLVL.